This T cell receptor (beta chain) was identified during a study of T cells in Graves' hyperthyroidism and ophthalmopathy. Study findings and constraints: The model forecast ophthalmopathy, anticipating it by a median approximately 6 months before onset. From stable hyperthyroidism, ophthalmopathy was set apart by a 13 V-J model.

The investigators amplified TCR beta CDR3 regions from RNA transcripts. First-round RT-PCR with HTBI primers amplified the TCR CDR3 region. TCRdb reanalysed the multiplex PCR reads using MiXCR and keeps one entry per CDR3 protein. This table holds some 500,000 distinct CDR3 sequences, 15% to 20% found once. With respect to this clonotype: The antigen remains undetermined.

The CDR3 sequence is 14 residues long. Deletions cut 0 bases from V and 5 bases from J, with 9 bases between. Germline CDR1 SGHRS, CDR2 YFSETQ. This rearrangement joins TRBV5-1 to TRBJ1-5, with a tentative D call TRBD1 (5 bases). This sequence originates from a woman aged 25 to 39 with Graves' ophthalmopathy. Source material: blood. The CDR3 bases are TGCGCCAGCAGCTTGGGGGACGCGTATCAGCCCCAGCATTTT. This encodes CASSLGDAYQPQHF.